This T cell receptor beta chain was identified during a study of regulatory T cells in long-lasting Graves disease. Findings and limits, study-wide: TCR diversity in persistent Graves' patients was below that of newly diagnosed ones.

HTBI primers from iRepertoire and Arm-PCR of CDR3 regions yielded the TCR beta libraries. TCRdb called the multiplex PCR reads again in MiXCR, with one record for every CDR3 protein. In the table there are about 320,000 distinct CDR3 sequences, 15% to 20% of which are singletons. Time point reported: newly diagnosed GD, antithyroid drugs for less than 3 months. PBMC RNA served as the TCR library source. Germline values: CDR1 MNHEY, CDR2 SMNVEV (reference sequence). This CDR3 is built from 19 residues. The V gene end was trimmed by 4 bases and the J gene end by 8 bases; junction bases not matched to a gene: 20. This clonotype was detected many times. Its antigen is currently unknown.

The source was peripheral blood mononuclear cells (PBMCs), collected at new diagnosis, from a patient treated with antithyroid drugs. The sequence was collected from a female donor with Graves disease. V is TRBV27 and J is TRBJ1-4; 9 bases agree with TRBD1. CDR3 in amino acids: CASSSKGPKTGTGREKLFF. CDR3 nucleotides: TGTGCCAGCAGTTCAAAGGGCCCCAAAACCGGGACAGGGAGGGAAAAACTGTTTTTT. Based on the CDR3 plus reference TRBV27 and TRBJ1-4, the full variable domain is EAQVTQNPRYLITVTGKKLTVTCSQNMNHEYMSWYRQDPGLGLRQIYYSMNVEVTDKGDVPEGYKVSRKEKRNFPLILESPSPNQTSLYFCASSSKGPKTGTGREKLFFGSGTQLSVL.